The T cell receptor beta chain under discussion was sequenced for a study of graft-versus-host responses after intestinal transplantation. Study background: In this cohort, recipients had multivisceral, liver-intestinal, or isolated intestinal transplants.

Data came from immunoSEQ multiplex PCR; TCRdb stores just in-frame clones and leaves some out. The table has 80,000 to 95,000 clones, under 95% seen once. The junction had 6 bases not matched to a gene; V was cut back by 7 bases and J by 1 base. Germline V lookup: CDR1 SQVTM, CDR2 ANQGSEA. This CDR3 region has 13 residues. Comment on this clone: Its antigen is still unknown.

The V and J genes are TRBV29-1 and TRBJ2-7; 8 positions match TRBD1. The clonotype originates from a human donor who received an intestinal transplant. This sample comprised unstimulated CD8+ T cells sorted from spleen or lymph node cells, obtained before intestinal transplant. CDR3: CSEGTGTSYEQYF. In DNA, the CDR3 is TGCAGCGAGGGGACAGGAACTTCCTACGAGCAGTACTTC.